This T cell receptor beta chain was recovered during a study of shared clonotypes between healthy human individuals. Study-wide background: Each donor's CD8 memory used one plate, CD8 naive two, each CD4 subset three. Study outcomes and limitations: The sampled material consisted only of blood, and tissue repertoires are likely to differ. Clonotype sharing among donors, it was expected, would be affected by sequencing depth.

Sorted-subset replicate PCR reactions contained roughly 190 ng DNA, corresponding to tens of thousands of T cell genomes. The table came from immunoSEQ multiplex PCR; TCRdb's copy has only in-frame clones and leaves some out. The sample has approximately 2,000,000 clones, 90% to 95% seen once. This CDR3 contains 12 residues. Trimming stripped 3 bases from V and 14 bases from J, with 17 bases between. From germline, CDR1 is SGHDT and CDR2 YYEEEE. Note on this clone: The antigen is undetermined.

It was CD45RO-negative cells, positively selected for CCR7, that made up naive CD8 cells, with terminally differentiated effector memory CD45RA+ cells excluded. Sequences were obtained from naive CD8+ T cells from PBMCs. The receptor was derived from a young man in good health. Some clones in this sample may be carry-over from other donors' samples. This chain connects TRBV5-6 to TRBJ1-2; possible D gene TRBD1, 5 bases. The CDR3 region has the DNA TGTGCCAGCAGCTCCGGACACATGGGGCATACCTTC. This codes for CASSSGHMGHTF.